The 11 T cell receptor beta chains in this list originate from one sample, sequenced in a study of T-cell reconstitution after alpha-beta-depleted transplantation in children. The TCRbeta library incorporated unique molecular identifiers. TCRdb reprocessed the PCR reads with MiXCR, giving one entry per CDR3 protein. The table has about 600,000 distinct CDR3 sequences, approximately 10% seen once. The sequencing used PBMCs from the stem cell graft donor, collected from the stem cell graft. These receptors all come from a human donor who donated a stem cell graft to a child with acute myeloid leukemia.

This clonotype was seen at least ten times. The chain carries TRBV12-3 or TRBV12-4 and TRBJ2-1, with D maybe TRBD1 (6 bases). The V end lost 1 base, the J end lost 6 bases, and 7 bases lay between the germline ends. CDR3 length equals 13 residues. CDR3 coding DNA: TGTGCCAGCAGTTTAGACAGGGCCAATGAGCAGTTCTTC. This codes for CASSLDRANEQFF.

This clonotype was seen a handful of times. The chain carries TRBV20-1 and TRBJ2-2; D is undetermined. The germline gives CDR1 DFQATT, CDR2 SNEGSKA (reference sequence). The CDR3 has 17 amino acids. V lost 0 bases, J lost 1 base, and 15 bases lay in between. CDR3 DNA sequence: TGCAGTGCTAGAGATTTATTGGGCACAATGAACACCGGGGAGCTGTTTTTT. This translates into CSARDLLGTMNTGELFF.

There are a few counts of this clonotype. For the CDR3, the DNA is TGTGCCAGCAGCGCCATACACACAGATACGCAGTATTTT. Its protein product is CASSAIHTDTQYF. The chain employs TRBV7-2 and TRBJ2-3; D is uncertain. V dropped 5 bases and J dropped 2 bases, with 8 bases sitting between them. The germline gives CDR1 SGHTA, CDR2 FQGNSA. This CDR3 has 13 amino acids. Full variable domain (outside the CDR3, taken from reference TRBV7-2 and TRBJ2-3): GAGVSQSPSNKVTEKGKDVELRCDPISGHTALYWYRQSLGQGLEFLIYFQGNSAPDKSGLPSDRFSAERTGGSVSTLTIQRTQQEDSAVYLCASSAIHTDTQYFGPGTRLTVL.

This chain uses TRBV29-1 with TRBJ2-7, with 8 bases fitting TRBD1. The V segment lost 7 bases and the J segment 3 bases; nucleotides outside the gene matches: 8. Germline V gene sequence: CDR1 SQVTM, CDR2 ANQGSEA. The CDR3 runs 13 residues. CDR3 DNA sequence: TGCAGCGCAACAGGGGGAGAAGACTACGAGCAGTACTTC. It codes for CSATGGEDYEQYF.

V and J are TRBV6-5 and TRBJ2-2; D might be TRBD1 (5 bases). This CDR3 spans 16 amino acids. CDR1 is MNHEY, CDR2 SVGAGI, per germline. Trimming removed 1 base from V and 3 bases from J, with 12 bases in between. The CDR3 sequence: CASSYFQGADTGELFF. The CDR3 DNA sequence: TGTGCCAGCAGTTACTTCCAGGGTGCGGACACCGGGGAGCTGTTTTTT.

Ten or more counts support this clonotype. The rearrangement joins TRBV2 to TRBJ2-3, with 14 positions matching TRBD2. J was trimmed by 3 bases and V by 6 bases; bases with no gene match: 5. The germline V gene encodes CDR1 SNHLY and CDR2 FYNNEI. The CDR3 contains 16 residues. The CDR3: CASSLTSGRATDTQYF. The CDR3 nucleotides are TGTGCCAGCAGCCTGACTAGCGGGAGGGCGACAGATACGCAGTATTTT.

Ten or more counts support this clonotype. The rearrangement uses TRBV28 and TRBJ1-5; D is ambiguous. Germline values: CDR1 MDHEN, CDR2 SYDVKM. This CDR3 spans 17 amino acids. Trimming took 1 base from V and 2 from J, leaving 15 bases between them. The CDR3 region has the DNA TGTGCCAGCAGTTTATTTAGGCGGCCTGCGGGCAATCAGCCCCAGCATTTT. It codes for CASSLFRRPAGNQPQHF.

Many counts were recorded for this clonotype. CDR3 loop: CSAREGQRGTYEQYF. In nucleotides, the CDR3 is TGCAGTGCTAGAGAAGGCCAGCGGGGGACCTACGAGCAGTACTTC. The chain uses TRBV20-1 and TRBJ2-7, with 8 nucleotides matching TRBD2. J gave up 2 bases and V 0 bases, and 6 bases lay outside the gene matches. There are 15 residues in the CDR3. Germline assignment: CDR1 DFQATT and CDR2 SNEGSKA (reference sequence).

In its sample, this clonotype was seen many times. V usage is TRBV29-1 and J usage is TRBJ1-1, with D uncertain. V lost 5 bases and J lost 0, with 19 bases in between. CDR1 SQVTM and CDR2 ANQGSEA come from the germline V gene. This CDR3 has 16 amino acids. The CDR3 bases are TGCAGCGTTTCCCCACAGAGACCAGGATTGAACACTGAAGCTTTCTTT. It specifies CSVSPQRPGLNTEAFF.

The sample holds a few counts of this clonotype. This chain joins TRBV20-1 and TRBJ1-1; D call uncertain. V shed 4 bases and J shed 5 bases, with 23 bases lying between them. This CDR3 has 16 amino acids. Germline V gene lookup returns CDR1 DFQATT and CDR2 SNEGSKA (reference sequence). This CDR3 reads CSAIPASVVVRTEAFF. The CDR3 DNA follows: TGCAGTGCTATCCCCGCCTCCGTGGTGGTAAGAACTGAAGCTTTCTTT.

This clonotype was seen repeatedly, ten times or more. The chain carries TRBV6-5 and TRBJ2-1; 10 bases line up with TRBD2. CDR3 size: 16 residues. V lost 0 bases to trimming and J lost 4 bases; unmatched junction nucleotides: 3. CDR1 MNHEY and CDR2 SVGAGI come from the germline V gene. The chain's CDR3 is CASSYSFSGRYNEQFF. The CDR3 DNA follows: TGTGCCAGCAGTTACTCGTTTAGCGGGAGGTACAATGAGCAGTTCTTC.